This T cell receptor (beta chain) was identified during a study of T cells after yellow fever vaccination. Study results and limitations: FACS-sorted repertoires might harbor abundant contaminating clonotypes from the bulk population. Clonotypes shared by both compartments, CD4 and CD8, made up a small share. Though it reached lower strength, the secondary response hit its peak faster, day 5 versus 15.

UMIs were added to TCR cDNA along with a universal primer site when it was made by 5'RACE template switching. TCRdb reprocessed the 5' RACE reads with MiXCR, giving one entry per CDR3 protein. The table includes approximately 300,000 distinct CDR3 sequences, around 6.8% detected once. V was cut by 6 bases and J by 7 bases, with 12 bases left in between. The CDR3 contains 12 residues. Germline V gene sequence: CDR1 MDHEN, CDR2 SYDVKM. This clonotype was found a few times. Its antigen is not identified. The sample in question was PBMCs, obtained about 49 days after the first yellow fever vaccination. The sequence derives from a man aged 18 to 30 who received the YFV17D yellow fever vaccine. This chain uses TRBV28 with TRBJ1-2; no clear D. The CDR3 DNA reads as TGTGCCAGCAGCGCACCTGGGTCTGGCTACACCTTC. It codes for CASSAPGSGYTF.